A single T cell receptor (beta chain) is shown here with its context. This record comes from a study of shared clonotypes between healthy human individuals. The naive CD8 fraction comprised CD45RO-negative cells positively selected for CCR7 and excluded terminally differentiated effector memory CD45RA+ cells. Data came from immunoSEQ multiplex PCR; TCRdb stores just in-frame clones and leaves some out. The sample includes fewer than 1 million clones, 96% of them seen just once. The junction had 12 bases not matched to a gene; V was cut back by 6 bases and J by 4 bases. CDR1 and CDR2 (germline): MDHEN, SYDVKM. The CDR3 has 17 residues.

The sequence derives from a man aged 25-45 years in good health. Sequencing was done on a sample of naive CD8+ T cells sorted from blood. The chain couples TRBV28 to TRBJ2-7; 13 bases map to TRBD2. CDR3 loop: CASSPGLAGVLMYEQYF. For the CDR3, the DNA is TGTGCCAGCAGCCCCGGACTAGCGGGAGTTCTAATGTACGAGCAGTACTTC.